The 22 T cell receptor beta chains in this list originate from one sample, sequenced in a study of human thymus T cells. Thymic tissue was derived from resections collected during corrective heart surgery. The method was immunoSEQ multiplex PCR; TCRdb's version includes in-frame clones alone and lacks a portion of them. The data show 60,000 to 75,000 clones, 85% to 95% seen once. Specimen: thymus tissue. These TCRs come from a girl under three years old with a congenital heart defect but otherwise immunologically healthy.

The CDR3 coding sequence is TGTGCCAGCAGTCAAAGACTAGATCCACGCACAGATACGCAGTATTTT. Translated: CASSQRLDPRTDTQYF. The chain joins TRBV28 to TRBJ2-3, with D perhaps TRBD2 (6 bases). V was trimmed by 5 bases and J by 1 base, leaving 16 bases between them. The CDR3 length is 16 residues. Looked up from germline, CDR1 is MDHEN and CDR2 is SYDVKM.

This sequence joins TRBV28 and TRBJ2-7; 11 nucleotides agree with TRBD1. Trimming cost V 3 bases and J 3 bases; bases outside gene matches: 1. Per the germline V gene, CDR1 is MDHEN and CDR2 is SYDVKM. This CDR3 spans 14 amino acids. This CDR3 reads CASSFGTGGYEQYF. CDR3 DNA sequence: TGTGCCAGCAGTTTCGGGACAGGGGGCTACGAGCAGTACTTC.

The chain carries TRBV18 and TRBJ1-3, with D possibly matching TRBD1 (5 bases). The germline V and J ends were trimmed by 5 bases and 1 base, with 21 bases remaining between them. The CDR3 consists of 18 residues. CDR1 and CDR2 from the germline V gene are KGHSH and LQKENI. The CDR3 bases are TGTGCCAGCTCAGTTCCGGGGCCAGGGAGTATATCTGGAAACACCATATATTTT. Translated, it gives CASSVPGPGSISGNTIYF.

The genes are TRBV19 and TRBJ1-1; the match to TRBD1 covers 7 bases. Trimming at V came to 7 bases and at J to 3 bases, leaving 14 bases not matched to a gene. This CDR3 spans 16 amino acids. Per the germline V gene, CDR1 is LNHDA and CDR2 is SQIVND (reference sequence). This chain's CDR3 is CASTPFVTGRDTEAFF. DNA for the CDR3: TGTGCCAGTACCCCCTTCGTGACAGGGCGGGACACTGAAGCTTTCTTT.

The J gene is TRBJ2-3, the V gene TRBV4-1, with no clear D. V was trimmed by 1 base and J by 1 base, leaving 9 bases between them. Germline V gene lookup returns CDR1 MGHRA and CDR2 YSYEKL. The CDR3 contains 15 residues. The CDR3 DNA reads TGCGCCAGCAGCCAAGTTGGTGCTCGCACAGATACGCAGTATTTT. This sequence encodes CASSQVGARTDTQYF.

The DNA for the CDR3 is TGTGCCTGGAGTGTACGTAGAGCACACTATGGCTACACCTTC. This sequence encodes CAWSVRRAHYGYTF. The chain links TRBV30 to TRBJ1-2; D uncertain. Trimming pared 0 bases from V and 3 bases from J, leaving 11 bases between. CDR1 GTSNPN and CDR2 SVGIG come from the germline V gene (reference sequence). The CDR3 extends over 14 amino acids. Using reference TRBV30 and TRBJ1-2 for the parts outside the CDR3, the full variable domain is SQTIHQWPATLVQPVGSPLSLECTVEGTSNPNLYWYRQAAGRGLQLLFYSVGIGQISSEVPQNLSASRPQDRQFILSSKKLLLSDSGFYLCAWSVRRAHYGYTFGSGTRLTVV.

The chain combines TRBV5-1 with TRBJ1-1, with D hard to call. V lost 0 bases and J lost 6, with 9 bases in between. The germline V gene encodes CDR1 SGHRS and CDR2 YFSETQ. The CDR3 extends over 13 amino acids. DNA for the CDR3: TGCGCCAGCAGCTTGGGCCAAATTGCTGAAGCTTTCTTT. Residues: CASSLGQIAEAFF.

J is TRBJ2-7 and V is TRBV5-6, with D unresolved. The CDR3 has 17 residues. CDR1 and CDR2 (germline): SGHDT, YYEEEE. V shed 0 bases and J shed 2 bases, with 18 bases lying between them. CDR3 nucleotides: TGTGCCAGCAGCTTGGCGCGGACGGCCCTTCACCCCTACGAGCAGTACTTC. It specifies CASSLARTALHPYEQYF.

The rearrangement uses TRBV5-8 and TRBJ1-4; 10 nucleotides match TRBD1. With V trimmed by 7 bases and J by 8 bases, 11 bases remained unmatched. CDR1 and CDR2 from the germline V gene are SGHTS and YDEGEE. The CDR3 runs to 15 residues. The CDR3 DNA follows: TGTGCCAGCTCCGACAGGGGGACAGGGGACGAAAAACTGTTTTTT. Translating gives CASSDRGTGDEKLFF.

This rearrangement joins TRBV4-2 to TRBJ2-3, with 10 bases that match TRBD2. This CDR3 region has 19 residues. CDR1 and CDR2 from the germline V gene are LGHNA and YNFKEQ. V dropped 1 base and J dropped 1; count of bases not matched to a gene: 11. CDR3 sequence: CASSQVGAGTSVRTDTQYF. The CDR3 DNA reads as TGTGCCAGCAGCCAAGTTGGCGCCGGGACTAGCGTACGCACAGATACGCAGTATTTT.

CDR3 DNA sequence: TGTGCCAGCAGCGCCCGACAGGGGGCCGACGAGCAGTACTTC. It translates to CASSARQGADEQYF. The rearrangement joins TRBV7-8 to TRBJ2-7, with 10 bases fitting TRBD1. CDR3 length: 14 residues. With V trimmed by 5 bases and J by 5 bases, 6 bases remained unmatched. Germline CDR1 SGHVS, CDR2 FQNEAQ. Filled out from reference TRBV7-8 and TRBJ2-7, the complete variable domain reads GAGVSQSPRYKVAKRGQDVALRCDPISGHVSLFWYQQALGQGPEFLTYFQNEAQLDKSGLPSDRFFAERPEGSVSTLKIQRTQQEDSAVYLCASSARQGADEQYFGPGTRLTVT.

This chain uses TRBV11-2 with TRBJ1-5, with 7 bases identical to TRBD1. The CDR3 covers 15 residues. V gave up 5 bases and J gave up 0 bases; unmatched junction bases: 4. The germline CDR1 and CDR2 sequences are SGHAT and FQNNGV. Here the CDR3 reads CASSRDSVSNQPQHF. The CDR3, as DNA: TGTGCCAGCAGCCGGGACAGTGTTAGCAATCAGCCCCAGCATTTT.

This rearrangement joins TRBV4-1 to TRBJ2-7; D remains ambiguous. The germline V gene has CDR1 MGHRA and CDR2 YSYEKL. V lost 1 base and J 7 bases, leaving 8 bases between the germline ends. This CDR3 comprises 12 residues. CDR3 sequence reads: CASSQGVGEQYF. The CDR3 DNA reads as TGCGCCAGCAGCCAAGGGGTCGGGGAGCAGTACTTC.

This sequence joins TRBV9 and TRBJ2-5; D unresolved. The germline V gene has CDR1 SGDLS and CDR2 YYNGEE. The germline V and J ends were trimmed by 0 bases and 0 bases, with 0 bases remaining between them. This CDR3 has 12 residues. CDR3 in amino acids: CASSVDQETQYF. Here the CDR3 DNA reads TGTGCCAGCAGCGTAGACCAAGAGACCCAGTACTTC. Full variable domain (remainder filled in from reference TRBV9 and TRBJ2-5): DSGVTQTPKHLITATGQRVTLRCSPRSGDLSVYWYQQSLDQGLQFLIQYYNGEERAKGNILERFSAQQFPDLHSELNLSSLELGDSALYFCASSVDQETQYFGPGTRLLVL.

V is TRBV27 and J is TRBJ1-5; no firm D call. V was trimmed by 8 bases and J by 4 bases, leaving 24 bases between them. The germline gives CDR1 MNHEY, CDR2 SMNVEV (reference sequence). This CDR3 has 17 residues. DNA of the CDR3: TGTGCCAGCCTTGGAAGGAGAGGGCTTTTTGGGAATCAGCCCCAGCATTTT. Translating gives CASLGRRGLFGNQPQHF.

V and J are TRBV7-9 and TRBJ2-5; no reliable D call. This CDR3 has 14 amino acids. Germline assignment: CDR1 SEHNR and CDR2 FQNEAQ (reference sequence). Trimming took off 5 bases at V and 5 bases at J, with 15 bases between the two ends. CDR3 loop: CASSAPRGSETQYF. The CDR3 DNA follows: TGTGCCAGCAGCGCCCCCAGAGGTTCGGAGACCCAGTACTTC. Together with reference TRBV7-9 and TRBJ2-5, the CDR3 gives the full variable domain: DTGVSQNPRHKITKRGQNVTFRCDPISEHNRLYWYRQTLGQGPEFLTYFQNEAQLEKSRLLSDRFSAERPKGSFSTLEIQRTEQGDSAMYLCASSAPRGSETQYFGPGTRLLVL.

Worth noting for this clone: An end of the junction differs from the germline gene, which may be a read error. The V call is TRBV18, the J call TRBJ2-3; D unclear. The CDR3 extends over 12 amino acids. CDR1 is KGHSH, CDR2 LQKENI, per germline. The CDR3 DNA follows: TGTGCCAGCTCGCCACCCACAGATACGCAGTATTTT. Protein product: CASSPPTDTQYF.

The chain links TRBV30 to TRBJ2-1; 9 bases match TRBD2. Unmatched junction bases numbered 6, after V lost 0 bases and J lost 6 bases. Germline-derived CDR1 and CDR2 are GTSNPN and SVGIG (reference sequence). The CDR3 sequence is 15 residues long. The CDR3 nucleotides are TGTGCCTGGAGTGTATTGCGGGAGGGCCGCAATGAGCAGTTCTTC. Translated: CAWSVLREGRNEQFF.

V gene TRBV7-6 combines with J gene TRBJ2-1; D not certain. Germline CDR1 SGHVS, CDR2 FNYEAQ. This CDR3 comprises 18 residues. V lost 1 base, J lost 0 bases, and 16 bases lay in between. The CDR3 coding sequence is TGTGCCAGCAGCTTAGTCCCAGAGACTCATAGCTCCTACAATGAGCAGTTCTTC. Protein: CASSLVPETHSSYNEQFF.

The rearrangement links TRBV28 to TRBJ2-1; D is uncertain. The CDR3 is 15 amino acids. CDR1 is MDHEN and CDR2 is SYDVKM in the germline V gene. Trimming pared 3 bases from V and 4 bases from J, leaving 13 bases between. In nucleotides, the CDR3 is TGTGCCAGCAGTTTGAGTGGGCCCCTTTACAATGAGCAGTTCTTC. It is translated as CASSLSGPLYNEQFF.

The chain recombines TRBV7-3 with TRBJ2-1, with D perhaps TRBD2 (5 bases). CDR3 length: 17 amino acids. Trimming removed 2 bases from V and 10 bases from J, with 24 bases in between. Germline CDR1 SGHTA, CDR2 FQGTGA. The CDR3 region is CASSLRPGLAPMGEQFF. CDR3 bases: TGTGCCAGCAGCTTACGCCCCGGGCTAGCCCCCATGGGGGAGCAGTTCTTC.

The chain uses TRBV13 and TRBJ2-7; 7 nucleotides align to TRBD1. In germline, CDR1 is PRHDT, CDR2 FYEKMQ (reference sequence). There are 12 residues in the CDR3. V lost 2 bases and J lost 5; bases outside the gene matches: 0. The CDR3 sequence: CASSLTGDEQYF. The CDR3 nucleotides read TGTGCCAGCAGCTTAACAGGGGACGAGCAGTACTTC. The complete variable domain, with remaining parts taken from reference TRBV13 and TRBJ2-7, reads AAGVIQSPRHLIKEKRETATLKCYPIPRHDTVYWYQQGPGQDPQFLISFYEKMQSDKGSIPDRFSAQQFSDYHSELNMSSLELGDSALYFCASSLTGDEQYFGPGTRLTVT.